The sample holds one count of the clone carrying this TCR beta chain. CDR1 and CDR2 (germline): SGHAT, FQNNGV. Trimming took 3 bases from V and 7 from J, leaving 15 bases between them. The length of the CDR3 is 15 residues. The assay was immunoSEQ multiplex PCR, and TCRdb's table has in-frame clones only and misses some. The data contain about 79,000 clones, roughly 90% of them singletons. The data are from a study of OX40 agonist ivuxolimab in advanced cancers. The rearrangement uses TRBV11-2 and TRBJ2-2; the D gene is possibly TRBD2 (5 bases). This clonotype was obtained from an adult with an advanced solid tumor such as melanoma, head and neck, liver or kidney cancer. The sample was CD4+ or CD8+ T cells sorted from blood, taken in a trial of the OX40 agonist ivuxolimab. The CDR3 nucleotides are TGTGCCAGCAGCTTCAAGGCCATCGCGGGCGGGGAGCTGTTTTTT. Residues: CASSFKAIAGGELFF.